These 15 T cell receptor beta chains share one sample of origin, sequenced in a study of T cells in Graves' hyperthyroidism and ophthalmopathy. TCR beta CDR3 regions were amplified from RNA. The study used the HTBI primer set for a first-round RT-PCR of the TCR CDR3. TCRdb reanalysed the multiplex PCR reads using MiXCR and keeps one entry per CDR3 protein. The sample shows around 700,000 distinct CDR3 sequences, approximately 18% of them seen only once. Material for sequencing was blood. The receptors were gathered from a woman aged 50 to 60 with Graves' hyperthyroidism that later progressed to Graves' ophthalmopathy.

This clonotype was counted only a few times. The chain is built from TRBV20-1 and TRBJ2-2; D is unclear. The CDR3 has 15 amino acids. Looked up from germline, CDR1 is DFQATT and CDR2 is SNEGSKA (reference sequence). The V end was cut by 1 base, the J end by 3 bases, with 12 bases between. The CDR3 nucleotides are TGCAGTGCTAGAGCTCCCCCGGCCGACACCGGGGAGCTGTTTTTT. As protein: CSARAPPADTGELFF.

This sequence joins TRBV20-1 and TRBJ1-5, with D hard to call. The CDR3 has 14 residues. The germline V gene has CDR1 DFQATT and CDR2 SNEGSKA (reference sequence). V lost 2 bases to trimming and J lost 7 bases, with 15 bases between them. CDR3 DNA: TGCAGTGCTAGATCCACCGCTGGCCGACAGCCCCAGCATTTT. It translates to CSARSTAGRQPQHF.

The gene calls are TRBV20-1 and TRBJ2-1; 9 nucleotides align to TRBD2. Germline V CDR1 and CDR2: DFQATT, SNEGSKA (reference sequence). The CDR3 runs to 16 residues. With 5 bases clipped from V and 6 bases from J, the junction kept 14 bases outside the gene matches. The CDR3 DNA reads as TGCAGTGCTGGCGGTGGTGGCGGGGGGGCCGTCAATGAGCAGTTCTTC. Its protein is CSAGGGGGGAVNEQFF.

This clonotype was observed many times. CDR3 sequence reads: CASSVGIGVVGTEAFF. The CDR3 DNA is TGTGCCAGCAGCGTAGGAATTGGAGTAGTTGGTACTGAAGCTTTCTTT. The chain combines TRBV9 with TRBJ1-1; D is unclear. The length of the CDR3 is 16 residues. CDR1 and CDR2 (germline): SGDLS, YYNGEE. The V end lost 0 bases, the J end lost 5 bases, and 17 bases lay between the germline ends.

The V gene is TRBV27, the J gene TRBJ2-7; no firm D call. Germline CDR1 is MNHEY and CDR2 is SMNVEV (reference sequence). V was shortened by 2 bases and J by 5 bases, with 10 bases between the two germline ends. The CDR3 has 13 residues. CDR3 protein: CASSLGGLHEQYF. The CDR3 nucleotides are TGTGCCAGCAGTTTAGGTGGCCTTCACGAGCAGTACTTC.

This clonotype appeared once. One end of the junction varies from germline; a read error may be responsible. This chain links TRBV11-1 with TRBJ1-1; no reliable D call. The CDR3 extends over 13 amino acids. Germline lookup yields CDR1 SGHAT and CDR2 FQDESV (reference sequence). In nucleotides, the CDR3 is TGTGCCAGCACCTTAGGGTCGAACACTGAAGCTTTCTTT. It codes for CASTLGSNTEAFF.

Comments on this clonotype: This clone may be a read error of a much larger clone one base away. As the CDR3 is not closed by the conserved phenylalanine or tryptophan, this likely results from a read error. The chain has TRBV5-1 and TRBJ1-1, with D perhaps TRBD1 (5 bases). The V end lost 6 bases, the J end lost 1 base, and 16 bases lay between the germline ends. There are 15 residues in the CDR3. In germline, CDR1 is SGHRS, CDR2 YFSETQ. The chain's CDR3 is CASTPGSVSNTEAFS. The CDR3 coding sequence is TGCGCCAGCACCCCAGGGTCTGTCTCGAACACTGAAGCTTTCTCT.

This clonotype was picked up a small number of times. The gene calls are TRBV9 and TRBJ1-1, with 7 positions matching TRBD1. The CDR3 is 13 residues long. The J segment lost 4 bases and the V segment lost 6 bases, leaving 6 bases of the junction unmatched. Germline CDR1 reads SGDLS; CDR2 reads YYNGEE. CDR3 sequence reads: CASKRTGTTEAFF. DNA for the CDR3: TGTGCCAGCAAAAGGACAGGTACCACTGAAGCTTTCTTT. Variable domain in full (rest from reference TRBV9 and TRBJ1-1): DSGVTQTPKHLITATGQRVTLRCSPRSGDLSVYWYQQSLDQGLQFLIQYYNGEERAKGNILERFSAQQFPDLHSELNLSSLELGDSALYFCASKRTGTTEAFFGQGTRLTVV.

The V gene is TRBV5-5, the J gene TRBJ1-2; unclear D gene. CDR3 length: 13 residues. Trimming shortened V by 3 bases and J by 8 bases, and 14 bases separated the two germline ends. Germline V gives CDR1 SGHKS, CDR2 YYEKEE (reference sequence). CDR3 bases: TGTGCCAGCAGCTCCTCCTGGGTCGACGGCTACACCTTC. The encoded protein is CASSSSWVDGYTF.

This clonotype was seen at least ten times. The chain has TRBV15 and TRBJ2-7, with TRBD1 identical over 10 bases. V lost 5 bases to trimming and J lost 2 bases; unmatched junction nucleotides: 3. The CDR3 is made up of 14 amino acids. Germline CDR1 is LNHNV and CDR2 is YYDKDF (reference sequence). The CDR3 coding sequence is TGTGCCACCAGCTACGGGACAGGGGCCTACGAGCAGTACTTC. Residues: CATSYGTGAYEQYF. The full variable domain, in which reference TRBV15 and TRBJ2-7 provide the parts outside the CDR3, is DAMVIQNPRYQVTQFGKPVTLSCSQTLNHNVMYWYQQKSSQAPKLLFHYYDKDFNNEADTPDNFQSRRPNTSFCFLDIRSPGLGDTAMYLCATSYGTGAYEQYFGPGTRLTVT.

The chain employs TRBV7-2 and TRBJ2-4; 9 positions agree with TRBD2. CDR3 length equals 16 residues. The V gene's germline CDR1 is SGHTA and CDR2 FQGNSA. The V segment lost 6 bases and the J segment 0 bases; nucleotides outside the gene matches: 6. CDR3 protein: CASSPRLAVAKNIQYF. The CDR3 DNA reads TGTGCCAGCAGTCCGAGACTAGCGGTAGCCAAAAACATTCAGTACTTC.

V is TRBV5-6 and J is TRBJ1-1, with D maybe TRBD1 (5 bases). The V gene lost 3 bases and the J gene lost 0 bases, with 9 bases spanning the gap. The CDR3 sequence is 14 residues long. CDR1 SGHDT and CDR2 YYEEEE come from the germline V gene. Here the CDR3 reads CASSWDQLNTEAFF. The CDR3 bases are TGTGCCAGCAGCTGGGACCAGTTGAACACTGAAGCTTTCTTT.

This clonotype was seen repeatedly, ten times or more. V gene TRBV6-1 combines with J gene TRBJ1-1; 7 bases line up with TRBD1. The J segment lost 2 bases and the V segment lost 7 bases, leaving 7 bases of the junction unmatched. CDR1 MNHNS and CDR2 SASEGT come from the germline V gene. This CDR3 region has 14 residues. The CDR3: CASKRGQYNTEAFF. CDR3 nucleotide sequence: TGTGCCAGCAAGAGGGGACAGTATAACACTGAAGCTTTCTTT.

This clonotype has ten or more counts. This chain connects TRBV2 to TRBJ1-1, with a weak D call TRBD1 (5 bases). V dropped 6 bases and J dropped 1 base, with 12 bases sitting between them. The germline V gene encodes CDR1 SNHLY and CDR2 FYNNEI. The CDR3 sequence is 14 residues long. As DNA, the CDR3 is TGTGCCAGCAGCCAGGGACGGTCGAACACTGAAGCTTTCTTT. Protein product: CASSQGRSNTEAFF.

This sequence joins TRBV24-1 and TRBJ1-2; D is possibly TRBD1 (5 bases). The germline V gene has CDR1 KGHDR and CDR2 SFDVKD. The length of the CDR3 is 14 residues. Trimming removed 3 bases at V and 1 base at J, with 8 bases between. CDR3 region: CATSDRGDNYGYTF. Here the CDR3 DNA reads TGTGCCACCAGTGATCGAGGGGATAACTATGGCTACACCTTC.